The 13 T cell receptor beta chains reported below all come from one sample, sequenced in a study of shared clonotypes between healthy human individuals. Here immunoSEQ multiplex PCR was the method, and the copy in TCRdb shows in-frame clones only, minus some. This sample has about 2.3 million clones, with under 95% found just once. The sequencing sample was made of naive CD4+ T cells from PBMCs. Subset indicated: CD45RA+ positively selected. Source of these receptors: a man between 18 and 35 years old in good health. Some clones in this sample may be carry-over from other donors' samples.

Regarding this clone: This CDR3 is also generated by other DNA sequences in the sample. The CDR3 loop reads CASSLGGSNNEQFF. DNA of the CDR3: TGCGCCAGCAGCTTGGGGGGCTCAAACAATGAGCAGTTCTTC. J is TRBJ2-1 and V is TRBV5-1, with a tentative D call TRBD1 (5 bases). Deletions cut 0 bases from V and 5 bases from J, with 9 bases between. The CDR3 sequence is 14 residues long. The germline V gene has CDR1 SGHRS and CDR2 YFSETQ.

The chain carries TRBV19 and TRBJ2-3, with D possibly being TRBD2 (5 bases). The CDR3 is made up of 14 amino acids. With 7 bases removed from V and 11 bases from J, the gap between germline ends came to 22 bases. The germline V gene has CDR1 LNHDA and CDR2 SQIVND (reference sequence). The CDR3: CASMSGRGSWGQYF. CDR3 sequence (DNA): TGTGCCAGTATGTCCGGGCGAGGGAGCTGGGGGCAGTATTTT.

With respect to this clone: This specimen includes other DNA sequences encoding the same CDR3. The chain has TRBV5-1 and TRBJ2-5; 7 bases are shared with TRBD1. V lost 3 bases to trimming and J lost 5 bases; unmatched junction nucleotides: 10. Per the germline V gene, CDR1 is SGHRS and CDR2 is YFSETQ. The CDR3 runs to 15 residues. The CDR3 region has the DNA TGCGCCAGCAGCTCCGGGACAGCCTGGGGGGAGACCCAGTACTTC. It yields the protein CASSSGTAWGETQYF.

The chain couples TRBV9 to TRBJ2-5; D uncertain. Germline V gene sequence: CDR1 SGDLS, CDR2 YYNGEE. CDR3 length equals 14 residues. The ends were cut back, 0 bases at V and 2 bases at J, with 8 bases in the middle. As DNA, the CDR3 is TGTGCCAGCAGCGTAGATGAGATTCAAGAGACCCAGTACTTC. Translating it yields CASSVDEIQETQYF.

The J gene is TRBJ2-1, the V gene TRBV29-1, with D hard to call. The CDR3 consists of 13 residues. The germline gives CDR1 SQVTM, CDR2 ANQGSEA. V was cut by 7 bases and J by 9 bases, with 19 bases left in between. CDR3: CSDFRTTHGEQFF. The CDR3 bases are TGCAGCGATTTTAGGACCACTCATGGTGAGCAGTTCTTC.

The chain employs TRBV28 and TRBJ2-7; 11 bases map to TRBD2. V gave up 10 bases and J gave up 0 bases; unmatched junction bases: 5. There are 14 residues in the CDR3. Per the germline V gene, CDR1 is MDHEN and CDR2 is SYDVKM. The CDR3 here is CATGLAGFSYEQYF. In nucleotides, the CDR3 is TGTGCCACCGGACTAGCGGGTTTCTCCTACGAGCAGTACTTC.

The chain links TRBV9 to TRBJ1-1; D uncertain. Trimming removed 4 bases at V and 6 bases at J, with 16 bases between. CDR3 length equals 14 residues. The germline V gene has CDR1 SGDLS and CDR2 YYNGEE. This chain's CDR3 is CASSPRREGAEAFF. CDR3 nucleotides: TGTGCCAGCAGCCCCCGGAGGGAGGGAGCTGAAGCTTTCTTT.

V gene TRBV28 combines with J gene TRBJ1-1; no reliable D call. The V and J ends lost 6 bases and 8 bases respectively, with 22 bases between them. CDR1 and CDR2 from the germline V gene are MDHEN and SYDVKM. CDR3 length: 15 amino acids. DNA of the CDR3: TGTGCCAGCAGCCTCCAACCCTCGGGTGTCAGGGAAGCTTTCTTT. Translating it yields CASSLQPSGVREAFF.

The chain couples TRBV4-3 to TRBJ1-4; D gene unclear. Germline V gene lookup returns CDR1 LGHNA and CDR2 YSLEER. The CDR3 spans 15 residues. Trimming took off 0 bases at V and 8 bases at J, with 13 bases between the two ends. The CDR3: CASSQDTDPGEKLFF. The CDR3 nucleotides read TGCGCCAGCAGCCAAGACACCGATCCGGGGGAAAAACTGTTTTTT.

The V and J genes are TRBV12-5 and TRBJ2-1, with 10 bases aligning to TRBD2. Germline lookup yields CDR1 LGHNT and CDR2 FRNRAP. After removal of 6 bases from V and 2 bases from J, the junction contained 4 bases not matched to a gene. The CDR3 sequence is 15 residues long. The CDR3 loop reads CASGPSGRAYNEQFF. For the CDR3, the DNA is TGTGCTAGTGGACCCAGCGGGAGGGCCTACAATGAGCAGTTCTTC.

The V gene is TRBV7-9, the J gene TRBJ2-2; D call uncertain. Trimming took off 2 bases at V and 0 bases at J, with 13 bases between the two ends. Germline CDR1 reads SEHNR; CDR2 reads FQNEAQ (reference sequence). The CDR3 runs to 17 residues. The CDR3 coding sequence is TGTGCCAGCAGCTTATTAACCGACCAGTCGAACACCGGGGAGCTGTTTTTT. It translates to CASSLLTDQSNTGELFF.

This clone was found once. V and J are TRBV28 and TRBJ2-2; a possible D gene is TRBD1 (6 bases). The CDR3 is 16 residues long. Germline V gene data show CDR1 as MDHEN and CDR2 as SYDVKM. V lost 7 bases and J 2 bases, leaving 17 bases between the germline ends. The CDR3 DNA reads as TGTGCCAGCATCCCCGCTGGGACATTAAACACCGGGGAGCTGTTTTTT. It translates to CASIPAGTLNTGELFF.

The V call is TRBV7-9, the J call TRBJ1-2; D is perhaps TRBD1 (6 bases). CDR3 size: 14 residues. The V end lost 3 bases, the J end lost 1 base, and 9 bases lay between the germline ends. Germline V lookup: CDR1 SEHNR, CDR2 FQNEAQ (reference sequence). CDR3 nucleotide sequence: TGTGCCAGCAGCTTTCAGGGACATAACTATGGCTACACCTTC. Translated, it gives CASSFQGHNYGYTF.